A single sample gave rise to the 14 T cell receptor beta chains below, sequenced in a study of cytomegalovirus exposure and HLA in healthy donors. Primers: 60 Vbeta forward and 13 Jbeta reverse. TCRdb's table, derived via immunoSEQ multiplex PCR, lists solely in-frame clones and lacks some. Of around 100,000 clones listed, 75% to 85% are singletons. The sequenced material came from PBMCs. Every receptor here comes from a man in his thirties or forties in good health and CMV-seropositive.

For the CDR3, the DNA is TGTGCCAGTTCCATGGGACTAGCGGGACTCGAGCAGTACTTC. Amino acids: CASSMGLAGLEQYF. The chain employs TRBV19 and TRBJ2-5; 13 bases fit TRBD2. Near its end, the DNA agrees better with TRBJ2-7, so the J call may be wrong. CDR3 length: 14 amino acids. Germline V gene lookup returns CDR1 LNHDA and CDR2 SQIVND (reference sequence).

The chain carries TRBV5-1 and TRBJ2-4; D is perhaps TRBD2 (6 bases). Germline V lookup: CDR1 SGHRS, CDR2 YFSETQ. The CDR3 has 16 amino acids. V was pared by 3 bases and J by 0 bases, with 13 bases between. CDR3 sequence (DNA): TGCGCCAGCAGCTCTTTAGCGGATCTAGCCAAAAACATTCAGTACTTC. Translated, it gives CASSSLADLAKNIQYF. Drawing the rest from reference TRBV5-1 and TRBJ2-4, the complete variable domain is KAGVTQTPRYLIKTRGQQVTLSCSPISGHRSVSWYQQTPGQGLQFLFEYFSETQRNKGNFPGRFSGRQFSNSRSEMNVSTLELGDSALYLCASSSLADLAKNIQYFGAGTRLSVL.

The chain is built from TRBV18 and TRBJ2-1, with TRBD1 matching 9 bases. Germline trimming cut 2 bases from V and 8 bases from J; bases unmatched to any gene: 1. The CDR3 totals 13 residues. Looked up from germline, CDR1 is KGHSH and CDR2 is LQKENI. In nucleotides, the CDR3 is TGTGCCAGCTCACCAGGACAGGGGCATGAGCAGTTCTTC. It codes for CASSPGQGHEQFF.

V is TRBV5-6 and J is TRBJ2-5; a weak D match, TRBD2 (7 bases). Germline CDR1 SGHDT, CDR2 YYEEEE. The CDR3 loop spans 15 amino acids. The V end was cut by 3 bases, the J end by 5 bases, with 17 bases between. This chain's CDR3 is CASSWRGRAAETQYF. The CDR3 DNA follows: TGTGCCAGCAGCTGGAGGGGGAGGGCCGCGGAGACCCAGTACTTC.

The chain combines TRBV28 with TRBJ2-7, with TRBD2 matching over 10 bases. V shed 7 bases and J 4 bases; nucleotides not matched to a gene: 10. The CDR3 is 15 residues long. Germline V gene lookup returns CDR1 MDHEN and CDR2 SYDVKM. CDR3 DNA sequence: TGTGCCAGCACTACCGGGGCTAGCGGGAGTTACGAGCAGTACTTC. It codes for CASTTGASGSYEQYF.

This clone was seen once. The genes are TRBV6-5 and TRBJ2-4; 7 nucleotides align to TRBD2. V lost 4 bases and J lost 0; bases outside the gene matches: 6. Per germline, CDR1 MNHEY and CDR2 SVGAGI. This CDR3 is built from 16 residues. CDR3 in DNA: TGTGCCAGCAGTTCGACGGGAGGACTAGCCAAAAACATTCAGTACTTC. This translates into CASSSTGGLAKNIQYF.

This clone was detected only once. The chain has TRBV19 and TRBJ1-2; 7 bases match TRBD1. CDR3 size: 14 residues. Looked up from germline, CDR1 is LNHDA and CDR2 is SQIVND (reference sequence). Losses at the gene ends were 3 bases for V and 3 bases for J; bases not matched to a gene: 4. For the CDR3, the DNA is TGTGCCAGTAGTATCCGACAGGGCTACTATGGCTACACCTTC. Residues: CASSIRQGYYGYTF.

V usage is TRBV9 and J usage is TRBJ2-3, with unresolved D. This CDR3 comprises 14 residues. CDR1 and CDR2 from the germline V gene are SGDLS and YYNGEE. V gave up 0 bases and J gave up 5 bases, with 10 bases separating them. CDR3 sequence (DNA): TGTGCCAGCAGCGTAGAAAGCTGGAGAGATACGCAGTATTTT. Translating it yields CASSVESWRDTQYF.

The rearrangement uses TRBV6-1 and TRBJ1-5, with D perhaps matching TRBD1 (5 bases). The germline V gene encodes CDR1 MNHNS and CDR2 SASEGT. The V gene lost 4 bases and the J gene lost 7 bases, with 14 bases spanning the gap. This CDR3 has 14 residues. The DNA for the CDR3 is TGTGCCAGCAGTGTGCCCAGGGTGTTACAGCCCCAGCATTTT. This translates into CASSVPRVLQPQHF.

This clone came up a few times. Other DNA sequences in this specimen translate into the identical CDR3. This chain uses TRBV27 with TRBJ2-3, with D possibly being TRBD1 (6 bases). The ends were cut back, 2 bases at V and 1 base at J, with 7 bases in the middle. CDR1 is MNHEY, CDR2 SMNVEV, per germline (reference sequence). CDR3 length equals 14 residues. The CDR3 protein is CASSLGGRTDTQYF. CDR3 coding DNA: TGTGCCAGCAGTTTAGGGGGCCGCACAGATACGCAGTATTTT.

This chain joins TRBV6-1 and TRBJ1-5; 7 positions agree with TRBD1. After removal of 6 bases from V and 4 bases from J, the junction contained 9 bases not matched to a gene. Germline V gene lookup returns CDR1 MNHNS and CDR2 SASEGT. The CDR3 runs 15 residues. The CDR3 reads CASRDRSRENQPQHF. CDR3 nucleotides: TGTGCCAGCAGGGACAGGAGCCGGGAAAATCAGCCCCAGCATTTT.

V gene TRBV6-5 combines with J gene TRBJ1-2; a possible D gene is TRBD1 (6 bases). V was clipped by 5 bases and J by 8 bases, with 15 bases between them. Germline CDR1 is MNHEY and CDR2 is SVGAGI. The CDR3 loop spans 13 amino acids. The CDR3 reads CASSNQQGSGYTF. CDR3 sequence (DNA): TGTGCCAGCAGTAATCAACAGGGTAGCGGCTACACCTTC.

V usage is TRBV4-2 and J usage is TRBJ1-2, with 8 bases aligning to TRBD1. Germline lookup yields CDR1 LGHNA and CDR2 YNFKEQ. The V gene end was trimmed by 0 bases and the J gene end by 8 bases; junction bases not matched to a gene: 5. This CDR3 spans 14 amino acids. The CDR3 loop is CASSQDRTGPGYTF. The CDR3, as DNA: TGTGCCAGCAGCCAAGATCGGACAGGGCCCGGCTACACCTTC.

The chain has TRBV18 and TRBJ2-7; the match to TRBD2 covers 12 bases. This CDR3 contains 18 residues. V trimming: 4 bases; J trimming: 9 bases; junction bases outside the gene matches: 19. Per germline, CDR1 KGHSH and CDR2 LQKENI. The CDR3, as DNA: TGTGCCAGCTCACACGGGACTAGCGGGCCGAAAATGGGTTTGGGGCAGTACTTC. The encoded protein is CASSHGTSGPKMGLGQYF.